In this sample, the clone carrying this T cell receptor beta chain turned up once. These data originate in a study of blood T cell repertoires in COVID-19. Study details: COVID-19 samples from acute and convalescent phases originated in the United States, Italy and Spain. The cDNA or gDNA used as material had been derived from T cells, B-cell-depleted T cells, or PBMCs.

The assay was immunoSEQ multiplex PCR, and TCRdb's table has in-frame clones only and misses some. The table shows a few hundred thousand clones, with approximately 83% occurring only once. Sequencing input: peripheral blood. The sequence came from a man aged 25 to 40 who had recovered from COVID-19.

CDR3 coding DNA: TGTGCCAGTAGGGGCTCTGGAGTTGAAAAACTGTTTTTT. Residues: CASRGSGVEKLFF. The rearrangement uses TRBV7-9 and TRBJ1-4; possible D gene TRBD1, 5 bases. Germline V gene data show CDR1 as SEHNR and CDR2 as FQNEAQ (reference sequence). This CDR3 contains 13 residues. V lost 9 bases and J 7 bases, leaving 15 bases between the germline ends.